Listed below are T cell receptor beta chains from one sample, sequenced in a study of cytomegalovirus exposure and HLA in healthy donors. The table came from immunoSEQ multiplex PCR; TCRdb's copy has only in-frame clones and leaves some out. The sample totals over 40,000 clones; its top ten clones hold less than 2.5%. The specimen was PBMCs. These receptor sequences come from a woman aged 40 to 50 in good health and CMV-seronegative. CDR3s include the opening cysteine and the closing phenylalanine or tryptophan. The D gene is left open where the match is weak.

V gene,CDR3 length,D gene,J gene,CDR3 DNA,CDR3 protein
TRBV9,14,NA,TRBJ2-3,TGTGCCAGCAGCAGAGGTGGAGGAAAAGATACGCAGTATTTT,CASSRGGGKDTQYF
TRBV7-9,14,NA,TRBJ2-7,TGTGCCAGCAGCTTACCAGGGTCCTCCTACGAGCAGTACTTC,CASSLPGSSYEQYF
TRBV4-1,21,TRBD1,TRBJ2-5,TGCGCCAGCAGCCAATCAACCGGGGGATTTCGTGGACAGGGCGTTCAAGAGAACCAGTACTTC,CASSQSTGGFRGQGVQENQYF
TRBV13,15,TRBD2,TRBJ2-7,TGTGCCAGCAGCTCGCGACTAGCGGGGGCCGACGAGCAGTACTTC,CASSSRLAGADEQYF
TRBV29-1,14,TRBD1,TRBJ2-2,TGCAGCGTGGGTGGACAGGGGGGAACCGGGGAGCTGTTTTTT,CSVGGQGGTGELFF
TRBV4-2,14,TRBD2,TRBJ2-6,TGTGCCAGCAGCCGGAAGACTAGCGGGAGGGTCCTGACTTTC,CASSRKTSGRVLTF
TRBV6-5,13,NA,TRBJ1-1,TGTGCCAGCAGTTCGACAGGGAACACTGAAGCTTTCTTT,CASSSTGNTEAFF
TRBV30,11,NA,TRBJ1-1,TGTGCCTGGAGTGTACTGGCTGAAGCTTTCTTT,CAWSVLAEAFF
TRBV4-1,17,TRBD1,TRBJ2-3,TGCGCCAGCAGCCAAGGACAGGGGGGGTCCTACACAGATACGCAGTATTTT,CASSQGQGGSYTDTQYF
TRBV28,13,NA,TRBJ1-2,TGTGCCAGCAGTTCGAAGCCAAACTATGGCTACACCTTC,CASSSKPNYGYTF
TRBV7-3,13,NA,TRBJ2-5,TGTGCCAGCAGCGTATCGTACCAAGAGACCCAGTACTTC,CASSVSYQETQYF
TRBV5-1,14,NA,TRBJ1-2,TGCGCCAGCAGCTTGGCGGGGGATTACTATGGCTACACCTTC,CASSLAGDYYGYTF
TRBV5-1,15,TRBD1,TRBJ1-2,TGCGCCAGCAGCTTGGGGGACAGGGGAGCTGATGGCTACACCTTC,CASSLGDRGADGYTF
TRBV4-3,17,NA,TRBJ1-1,TGCGCCAGCAGCCAAGAAGACATAACGGCCCCGAACACTGAAGCTTTCTTT,CASSQEDITAPNTEAFF
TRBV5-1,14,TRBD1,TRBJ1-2,TGCGCCAGCAGCTTGAAAGGGACAGGGGCCGGCTACACCTTC,CASSLKGTGAGYTF
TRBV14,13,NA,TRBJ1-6,TGTGCCAGCAGCCATTCGGGTGTCTCACCCCTCCACTTT,CASSHSGVSPLHF
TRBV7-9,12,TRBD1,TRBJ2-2,TGTGCCAGCACCGACAGGGCCGGGGAGCTGTTTTTT,CASTDRAGELFF
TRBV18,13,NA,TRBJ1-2,TGTGCCAGCTCCCTGGGCAGTAACTATGGCTACACCTTC,CASSLGSNYGYTF